Given below is one T cell receptor beta chain in context. The read is 3 residues too short to cover the CDR3 end, so that end is filled in from the germline J gene. Data came from immunoSEQ multiplex PCR; TCRdb stores just in-frame clones and leaves some out. In total, the table holds over 30,000 clones. The data belong to a study of T cells in women clearing cervical HPV infection. Germline CDR1 is SGHNT and CDR2 is YYREEE (reference sequence). V lost 4 bases, J lost 6 bases, and 11 bases lay in between. The CDR3 is 13 amino acids. Sequencing was carried out using blood buffy coat. The rearrangement joins TRBV5-4 to TRBJ1-5, with TRBD1 as a possible D gene (6 bases). This receptor was obtained from a woman aged 18-69 years with a cervical HPV16 infection that either progressed to CIN3+ or cleared (not recorded which). CDR3 bases read: TGTGCCAGCAGCACAGGGTTCGGTCAGCCC. Residues: CASSTGFGQP. The whole CDR3 region reads CASSTGFGQPQHF.